Below, 32 T cell receptor beta chains from the same sample are listed, as sequenced in a study of vaccination and CD4 T cells after COVID-19. These receptors' antigens are unknown. Time point described: late sampling 161 to 241 days after vaccination in three convalescent patients. The sample's treatment: approximately 10-day PBMC culture with coronavirus spike peptide pools or control peptides (ViraFEST assay). With the Oncomine TCR Beta short-read assay, DNA from cultured CD4+ T cells was sequenced. TCRdb passed the PCR reads through MiXCR, listing each CDR3 protein once. The sample holds about 22,000 distinct CDR3 sequences, roughly 33% seen once. The source was CD4+ T cells from blood, cultured in vitro, collected about 7 months after SARS-CoV-2 vaccination. The receptors stem from a human donor who had recovered from COVID-19.

A few counts support this clonotype. V and J are TRBV20-1 and TRBJ2-1; D is ambiguous. CDR3 length: 12 residues. CDR1 is DFQATT, CDR2 SNEGSKA, per germline (reference sequence). Trimming removed 1 base at V and 8 bases at J, with 9 bases between. DNA for the CDR3: TGCAGTGCTAGAGCTGACATGGATGAGCAGTTCTTC. Encoded protein: CSARADMDEQFF.

This clonotype was counted only a few times. V usage is TRBV7-2 and J usage is TRBJ2-7, with TRBD1 matching 7 bases. The CDR3 length is 15 residues. J gave up 7 bases and V 5 bases, and 14 bases lay outside the gene matches. Germline loops: CDR1 SGHTA, CDR2 FQGNSA. The CDR3 is CASSLDRDSLPEQYF. The CDR3 DNA sequence: TGTGCCAGCAGCCTCGACCGGGACAGCCTTCCAGAGCAGTACTTC.

The V call is TRBV6-1, the J call TRBJ2-7; 13 nucleotides align to TRBD2. This CDR3 is built from 15 residues. Germline V gene lookup returns CDR1 MNHNS and CDR2 SASEGT. Unmatched junction bases numbered 1, after V lost 5 bases and J lost 0 bases. DNA for the CDR3: TGTGCCAGCAGTAGGACTAGCGGGAGCTCCTACGAGCAGTACTTC. Protein: CASSRTSGSSYEQYF.

This clonotype occurred a few times. This chain joins TRBV6-5 and TRBJ1-3; 8 bases agree with TRBD1. Germline-derived CDR1 and CDR2 are MNHEY and SVGAGI. The CDR3 contains 15 residues. Trimming removed 0 bases from V and 7 bases from J; junction bases left unmatched: 5. Written as DNA, the CDR3 is TGTGCCAGCAGTTACTCCAGGGGGCCCGGGAACACCATATATTTT. This translates into CASSYSRGPGNTIYF.

The J gene is TRBJ2-2, the V gene TRBV24-1; TRBD2 matches 7 bases. V lost 3 bases, J lost 7 bases, and 7 bases stayed unmatched. This CDR3 spans 15 amino acids. Germline CDR1 reads KGHDR; CDR2 reads SFDVKD. The CDR3: CATSDPSGVHGELFF. The CDR3 DNA follows: TGTGCCACCAGTGATCCCAGCGGGGTCCACGGGGAGCTGTTTTTT.

The rearrangement joins TRBV6-5 to TRBJ1-6; D not certain. Germline V CDR1 and CDR2: MNHEY, SVGAGI. This CDR3 is built from 16 residues. V lost 2 bases and J lost 3, with 11 bases in between. The CDR3 loop is CASSYIQGNYNSPLHF. The DNA for the CDR3 is TGTGCCAGCAGTTACATCCAAGGGAACTATAATTCACCCCTCCACTTT.

There are a few counts of this clonotype. The V and J genes are TRBV20-1 and TRBJ2-3, with 12 bases fitting TRBD2. V lost 6 bases, J lost 1 base, and 2 bases stayed unmatched. The CDR3 is 14 residues long. Per the germline V gene, CDR1 is DFQATT and CDR2 is SNEGSKA (reference sequence). Here the CDR3 DNA reads TGCAGTGCCAGACTAGCGGGGGGCACAGATACGCAGTATTTT. Translated, it gives CSARLAGGTDTQYF.

This clonotype was observed a few times. V usage is TRBV19 and J usage is TRBJ2-5; the match to TRBD1 covers 10 bases. The germline CDR1 and CDR2 sequences are LNHDA and SQIVND (reference sequence). The ends lost 3 bases at V and 4 bases at J; junction bases unmatched: 2. This CDR3 has 14 amino acids. CDR3 loop: CASSIGQGVETQYF. CDR3 sequence (DNA): TGTGCCAGTAGTATTGGACAGGGGGTAGAGACCCAGTACTTC.

This clonotype showed up just once. The rearrangement links TRBV19 to TRBJ2-6; the D is unclear. The CDR3 has 15 amino acids. Germline CDR1 is LNHDA and CDR2 is SQIVND (reference sequence). Trimming shortened V by 3 bases and J by 4 bases, and 10 bases separated the two germline ends. The CDR3 DNA follows: TGTGCCAGTAGTATTTGGGTTGCCGGGGCCAACGTCCTGACTTTC. It codes for CASSIWVAGANVLTF. Supplemented by reference TRBV19 and TRBJ2-6, the full variable domain reads DGGITQSPKYLFRKEGQNVTLSCEQNLNHDAMYWYRQDPGQGLRLIYYSQIVNDFQKGDIAEGYSVSREKKESFPLTVTSAQKNPTAFYLCASSIWVAGANVLTFGAGSRLTVL.

The chain recombines TRBV6-1 with TRBJ2-2; D uncertain. The CDR3 runs to 13 residues. The germline gives CDR1 MNHNS, CDR2 SASEGT. Between the trimmed V and J ends, which lost 7 bases and 4 bases, there was a span of 10 bases. The CDR3 here is CASNERATGELFF. CDR3 coding DNA: TGTGCCAGCAACGAACGGGCCACCGGGGAGCTGTTTTTT.

As for this clonotype: Mismatch with germline at one junction end may stem from a read error. This rearrangement joins TRBV7-2 to TRBJ2-7; possibly TRBD2 for D (6 bases). This CDR3 spans 17 amino acids. Looked up from germline, CDR1 is SGHTA and CDR2 is FQGNSA. Here the CDR3 reads CASSLYSVGGLTYEQYF. The CDR3 DNA sequence: TGCGCCAGCAGCCTATACTCAGTCGGGGGTCTTACCTACGAGCAGTACTTC.

This clonotype was observed a few times. The J gene is TRBJ2-3, the V gene TRBV24-1; TRBD2 matches 9 bases. Unmatched junction bases numbered 10, after V lost 9 bases and J lost 7 bases. CDR1 KGHDR and CDR2 SFDVKD come from the germline V gene. The CDR3 runs to 14 residues. CDR3 in amino acids: CATGKTSGPHTQYF. CDR3 sequence (DNA): TGTGCCACCGGTAAGACTAGCGGCCCTCATACGCAGTATTTT.

This clonotype was seen a handful of times. The V gene is TRBV7-2, the J gene TRBJ1-2; D unclear. CDR3 size: 15 residues. Germline CDR1 SGHTA, CDR2 FQGNSA. V lost 1 base and J lost 3, with 12 bases in between. Here the CDR3 DNA reads TGTGCCAGCAGCTTAGAACTAGGGCTGGACTATGGCTACACCTTC. Translation: CASSLELGLDYGYTF.

By sample fraction, this clonotype is medium-sized. The chain is built from TRBV20-1 and TRBJ2-3, with D maybe TRBD2 (7 bases). Trimming cost V 7 bases and J 3 bases, with 14 bases left between them. Germline CDR1 and CDR2: DFQATT and SNEGSKA (reference sequence). This CDR3 has 13 amino acids. CDR3 nucleotides: TGCAGTGTTAGGGGGGGAGATACAGATACGCAGTATTTT. It yields the protein CSVRGGDTDTQYF.

This clonotype is judged medium-sized (0.01 to 0.1%). J is TRBJ2-5 and V is TRBV7-9, with a possible D match to TRBD2 (6 bases). CDR1 and CDR2 (germline): SEHNR, FQNEAQ (reference sequence). CDR3 length: 15 residues. Trimming stripped 2 bases from V and 3 bases from J, with 13 bases between. DNA of the CDR3: TGTGCCAGCAGCTTACTGGGGGGAGTCGAAGAGACCCAGTACTTC. This codes for CASSLLGGVEETQYF.

This clonotype has a single count. The V gene is TRBV7-2, the J gene TRBJ2-7; the D is unclear. Trimming took off 7 bases at V and 2 bases at J, with 12 bases between the two ends. Germline V gene data show CDR1 as SGHTA and CDR2 as FQGNSA. This CDR3 has 13 amino acids. The CDR3 DNA follows: TGTGCCAGCAAGGCCCCCGTCGCCTACGAGCAGTACTTC. It translates to CASKAPVAYEQYF.

As for this clonotype: A read error may account for a junction end that differs from germline. This chain uses TRBV7-6 with TRBJ2-3, with 7 bases lining up with TRBD1. The CDR3 has 14 residues. Germline CDR1 reads SGHVS; CDR2 reads FNYEAQ. CDR3 in DNA: TGCGCCAGCAGCGCACAGGGGAAAACAGATACGCAGTATTTT. This codes for CASSAQGKTDTQYF.

The gene calls are TRBV27 and TRBJ1-1, with D hard to call. The CDR3 runs to 11 residues. V lost 6 bases and J lost 0, with 2 bases in between. Germline V CDR1 and CDR2: MNHEY, SMNVEV (reference sequence). This chain's CDR3 is CASRMNTEAFF. The DNA for the CDR3 is TGTGCCAGCAGAATGAACACTGAAGCTTTCTTT.

The chain links TRBV11-2 to TRBJ2-3; D perhaps matches TRBD1 (5 bases). CDR1 SGHAT and CDR2 FQNNGV come from the germline V gene. Trimming removed 5 bases at V and 0 bases at J, with 15 bases between. The CDR3 length is 16 residues. CDR3 nucleotide sequence: TGTGCCAGCAGCATGACGGTAGGGGATAGCACAGATACGCAGTATTTT. It encodes CASSMTVGDSTDTQYF.

This clonotype was seen a few times. The chain is built from TRBV19 and TRBJ2-1; the D gene is possibly TRBD2 (7 bases). Between the trimmed V and J ends, which lost 5 bases and 0 bases, there was a span of 11 bases. CDR1 and CDR2 from the germline V gene are LNHDA and SQIVND (reference sequence). The CDR3 sequence is 15 residues long. The CDR3 region has the DNA TGTGCCAGTAGTTGGGAGGGGGGCTCCTACAATGAGCAGTTCTTC. This sequence encodes CASSWEGGSYNEQFF. Using reference TRBV19 and TRBJ2-1 for the parts outside the CDR3, the full variable domain is DGGITQSPKYLFRKEGQNVTLSCEQNLNHDAMYWYRQDPGQGLRLIYYSQIVNDFQKGDIAEGYSVSREKKESFPLTVTSAQKNPTAFYLCASSWEGGSYNEQFFGPGTRLTVL.

The V and J genes are TRBV24-1 and TRBJ2-5, with 10 nucleotides matching TRBD2. In germline, CDR1 is KGHDR, CDR2 SFDVKD. The trim removed 3 bases at V and 5 bases at J, leaving 8 bases unmatched. There are 16 residues in the CDR3. CDR3 sequence (DNA): TGTGCCACCAGTGATCCAGTAGCGGGAGGAGCGGAGACCCAGTACTTC. This sequence encodes CATSDPVAGGAETQYF.

This clonotype was observed a handful of times. The V and J genes are TRBV20-1 and TRBJ1-1; possibly TRBD1 for D (5 bases). This CDR3 has 13 residues. Germline V gene data show CDR1 as DFQATT and CDR2 as SNEGSKA (reference sequence). The V gene lost 5 bases and the J gene lost 5 bases, with 15 bases spanning the gap. The CDR3 nucleotides are TGCAGTGCTTACGAAGGGGAGGGTACTGAAGCTTTCTTT. It codes for CSAYEGEGTEAFF.

The gene calls are TRBV20-1 and TRBJ2-3; TRBD2 aligns across 12 bases. With V trimmed by 0 bases and J by 7 bases, 8 bases remained unmatched. Germline V CDR1 and CDR2: DFQATT, SNEGSKA (reference sequence). The length of the CDR3 is 16 residues. The CDR3 nucleotides are TGCAGTGCTAGAGATAGACTAGCGGGAGTATTCCATACGCAGTATTTT. This encodes CSARDRLAGVFHTQYF.

Here the CDR3 DNA reads TGTGCCAGCAGCTGGGGCGGGACCGGGGAGCTGTTTTTT. Translating it yields CASSWGGTGELFF. The chain carries TRBV7-3 and TRBJ2-2, with D perhaps given as TRBD1 or TRBD2 (5 bases each). Germline V CDR1 and CDR2: SGHTA, FQGTGA. The CDR3 sequence is 13 residues long. V lost 4 bases and J 5 bases, leaving 8 bases between the germline ends.

This chain links TRBV7-8 with TRBJ1-1; D is perhaps TRBD1 (5 bases). Per germline, CDR1 SGHVS and CDR2 FQNEAQ. CDR3 size: 13 residues. V was pared by 6 bases and J by 5 bases, with 13 bases between. CDR3 amino acids: CASSPNRYTEAFF. CDR3 bases: TGTGCCAGCAGTCCGAACAGGTATACTGAAGCTTTCTTT.

This clonotype turned up a few times. The chain is built from TRBV19 and TRBJ2-1, with TRBD2 matching over 7 bases. The trim removed 6 bases at V and 8 bases at J, leaving 7 bases unmatched. Germline V lookup: CDR1 LNHDA, CDR2 SQIVND (reference sequence). The CDR3 runs to 13 residues. CDR3 bases: TGTGCCAGTAGGGTCACTAGCGAGGATGAGCAGTTCTTC. Amino acid sequence: CASRVTSEDEQFF.

The V gene is TRBV2, the J gene TRBJ2-3; D is ambiguous. The germline V gene has CDR1 SNHLY and CDR2 FYNNEI. This CDR3 is built from 12 residues. Trimming removed 2 bases from V and 4 bases from J, with 4 bases in between. The CDR3: CASSETSDTQYF. The CDR3 DNA is TGTGCCAGCAGTGAAACGTCAGATACGCAGTATTTT.

The chain uses TRBV20-1 and TRBJ1-6; unclear D gene. V shed 3 bases and J shed 15 bases, with 12 bases lying between them. This CDR3 spans 11 amino acids. The germline V gene encodes CDR1 DFQATT and CDR2 SNEGSKA (reference sequence). CDR3 DNA sequence: TGCAGTGCTAGTTCCCTGGCCTACCTCCACTTT. Its protein is CSASSLAYLHF.

The table lists this clonotype with a few counts. This chain uses TRBV6-2 or TRBV6-3 with TRBJ2-7; 12 bases align to TRBD1. The CDR3 consists of 15 residues. With V trimmed by 0 bases and J by 7 bases, 4 bases remained unmatched. In germline, CDR1 is MNHEY, CDR2 SVGEGT. The CDR3 protein is CASSYSGQGADEQYF. The CDR3 nucleotides read TGTGCCAGCAGTTACTCGGGACAGGGGGCTGATGAGCAGTACTTC.

The V call is TRBV4-3, the J call TRBJ2-7, with D perhaps given as TRBD1 or TRBD2 (5 bases each). Germline V CDR1 and CDR2: LGHNA, YSLEER. The CDR3 spans 13 residues. The V gene lost 4 bases and the J gene lost 6 bases, with 13 bases spanning the gap. The CDR3: CASSPRWGREQYF. The CDR3 DNA sequence: TGCGCCAGCAGCCCCCGGTGGGGACGCGAGCAGTACTTC.

V is TRBV29-1 and J is TRBJ2-1; D gene ambiguous. The V and J ends lost 6 bases and 1 base respectively, with 13 bases between them. Germline loops: CDR1 SQVTM, CDR2 ANQGSEA. This CDR3 comprises 14 residues. CDR3 residues: CSVRSKGSYNEQFF. Here the CDR3 DNA reads TGCAGCGTCCGCAGCAAAGGATCCTACAATGAGCAGTTCTTC.

The rearrangement joins TRBV6-1 to TRBJ2-1, with 9 bases lining up with TRBD2. J gave up 7 bases and V 8 bases, and 6 bases lay outside the gene matches. Germline-derived CDR1 and CDR2 are MNHNS and SASEGT. This CDR3 has 13 amino acids. For the CDR3, the DNA is TGTGCCAGCGGGCGGGGGGGCCAGAATGAGCAGTTCTTC. This codes for CASGRGGQNEQFF.